This TCR beta chain was recorded in a study of blood T cells in healthy people across ages. Notes on the study in general: Those diversity estimates obtained from one million T cells were thought to be underestimates. There were more naive CD4+ cells and higher diversity in long-lived donors than in aged donors. Roughly linear declines in TCR beta diversity per million T cells occurred with age.

This CDR3 has 15 amino acids. The trim removed 2 bases at V and 11 bases at J, leaving 12 bases unmatched. CDR1 PRHDT and CDR2 FYEKMQ come from the germline V gene (reference sequence). A second PCR, run for about 6 to 11 cycles, used a sample-barcoded 5' primer plus a J-beta primer mix. The authors tagged each cDNA molecule using a template-switch adaptor with 12 random nucleotides. TCRdb independently ran MiXCR on the 5' RACE reads; one entry per CDR3 protein. The table shows more than 1,400,000 distinct CDR3 sequences, with 42% occurring only once. A word on this clonotype: Its antigen is currently unknown.

The chain uses TRBV13 and TRBJ1-2; TRBD1 agrees at 9 bases. This clonotype was obtained from a woman aged 18-29 years in good health. The sequenced sample consisted of blood. In DNA form, the CDR3 reads TGTGCCAGCAGCTTACTTGGGACAGGGTCTGGCGGTTACACCTTC. Its protein is CASSLLGTGSGGYTF.